The 22 T cell receptor beta chains below were found in one sample sequenced in a study of cytotoxic CD8 clonotypes in ibrutinib-treated CLL. Profiled with immunoSEQ multiplex PCR; TCRdb holds only in-frame clones, not every one. This sample has about 26,000 clones, with over 75% found just once. The input for sequencing was PBMCs, taken after 24 months of ibrutinib treatment. These receptors were taken from a human donor with chronic lymphocytic leukemia.

This chain uses TRBV5-8 with TRBJ1-2; D is perhaps TRBD1 (6 bases). V gave up 4 bases and J gave up 5 bases, with 9 bases separating them. The CDR3 is made up of 12 amino acids. Germline loops: CDR1 SGHTS, CDR2 YDEGEE. CDR3 sequence: CASSRTEYGYTF. Written as DNA, the CDR3 is TGTGCCAGCAGCCGGACAGAGTATGGCTACACCTTC.

On this clone itself: The junction shows a germline mismatch at one end, possibly a read error. The chain uses TRBV7-7 and TRBJ2-2; the D gene is possibly TRBD1 (6 bases). From germline, CDR1 is SSHAT and CDR2 FNYEAQ (reference sequence). This CDR3 has 14 amino acids. The CDR3 loop is CASKGDSNTGELFF. CDR3 bases: TGTGCTAGCAAGGGGGATTCTAACACCGGGGAGCTGTTTTTT. Full variable domain (missing parts from reference TRBV7-7 and TRBJ2-2): GAGVSQSPRYKVTKRGQDVTLRCDPISSHATLYWYQQALGQGPEFLTYFNYEAQPDKSGLPSDRFSAERPEGSISTLTIQRTEQRDSAMYRCASKGDSNTGELFFGEGSRLTVL.

This chain uses TRBV11-1 with TRBJ1-2, with D tentatively TRBD1 (6 bases). Trimming shortened V by 3 bases and J by 4 bases, and 12 bases separated the two germline ends. Germline assignment: CDR1 SGHAT and CDR2 FQDESV (reference sequence). The CDR3 contains 14 residues. The CDR3 loop reads CASSFGGRVYGYTF. CDR3 coding DNA: TGTGCCAGCAGCTTCGGGGGGCGCGTCTATGGCTACACCTTC.

The chain links TRBV5-4 to TRBJ2-7; D unresolved. Trimming took 0 bases from V and 6 from J, leaving 10 bases between them. Per germline, CDR1 SGHNT and CDR2 YYREEE (reference sequence). The CDR3 is 13 residues long. This CDR3 is CASSLASGLEQYF. CDR3 DNA sequence: TGTGCCAGCAGCTTGGCCTCAGGCCTCGAGCAGTACTTC.

The rearrangement uses TRBV19 and TRBJ2-7; D gene ambiguous. V shed 3 bases and J shed 2 bases, with 5 bases lying between them. The length of the CDR3 is 12 residues. CDR1 and CDR2 (germline): LNHDA, SQIVND (reference sequence). In nucleotides, the CDR3 is TGTGCCAGTAGTATGGGTACCTACGAGCAGTACTTC. Protein product: CASSMGTYEQYF.

V usage is TRBV19 and J usage is TRBJ2-5; 10 bases are shared with TRBD2. The germline V gene has CDR1 LNHDA and CDR2 SQIVND (reference sequence). This CDR3 has 16 residues. V gave up 2 bases and J gave up 5 bases; unmatched junction bases: 8. The CDR3 region is CASSIPGGLARETQYF. The CDR3 DNA is TGTGCCAGTAGTATACCTGGGGGACTAGCGAGGGAGACCCAGTACTTC.

The chain couples TRBV10-3 to TRBJ1-6; 7 bases are shared with TRBD1. Germline lookup yields CDR1 ENHRY and CDR2 SYGVKD. The V and J ends lost 5 bases and 2 bases, in that order; junction bases with no gene match: 3. The CDR3 is made up of 15 amino acids. CDR3 DNA: TGTGCCATCAGTACACAGGGGCCCTATAATTCACCCCTCCACTTT. It translates to CAISTQGPYNSPLHF.

CDR3 sequence reads: CAWNLGQPYNEQFF. CDR3 DNA: TGTGCCTGGAATTTGGGCCAACCCTACAATGAGCAGTTCTTC. The chain joins TRBV30 to TRBJ2-1; D remains ambiguous. Germline V gives CDR1 GTSNPN, CDR2 SVGIG (reference sequence). The CDR3 runs to 14 residues. The V gene lost 4 bases and the J gene lost 2 bases, with 12 bases spanning the gap.

J is TRBJ1-1 and V is TRBV10-3; unclear D gene. This CDR3 region has 12 residues. With 8 bases removed from V and 1 base from J, the gap between germline ends came to 8 bases. Germline lookup yields CDR1 ENHRY and CDR2 SYGVKD. The CDR3 DNA reads TGTGCCATCGAAGACACGAACACTGAAGCTTTCTTT. Protein: CAIEDTNTEAFF.

V usage is TRBV7-2 and J usage is TRBJ1-3, with a weak D call TRBD1 (5 bases). Germline CDR1 SGHTA, CDR2 FQGNSA. V lost 0 bases, J lost 8 bases, and 14 bases lay in between. This CDR3 region has 15 residues. The CDR3 sequence: CASSLASGTVDTIYF. The CDR3 nucleotides read TGTGCCAGCAGCTTAGCCTCCGGGACTGTGGACACCATATATTTT.

The chain has TRBV7-9 and TRBJ1-5; TRBD1 aligns across 7 bases. V shed 1 base and J 3 bases; nucleotides not matched to a gene: 9. The CDR3 runs to 17 residues. Germline loops: CDR1 SEHNR, CDR2 FQNEAQ (reference sequence). For the CDR3, the DNA is TGTGCCAGCAGCTTAGGAGCCGGGACAGAACTCAATCAGCCCCAGCATTTT. Amino acid sequence: CASSLGAGTELNQPQHF.

This clone has only one observation. The chain employs TRBV7-6 and TRBJ1-6, with D perhaps TRBD1 (5 bases). Germline CDR1 reads SGHVS; CDR2 reads FNYEAQ. The CDR3 is 17 amino acids. Trimming pared 5 bases from V and 4 bases from J, leaving 18 bases between. The CDR3 DNA reads TGTGCCAGCAGCCTTGAATCACAGAGGGGATATAATTCACCCCTCCACTTT. As protein: CASSLESQRGYNSPLHF.

This chain joins TRBV9 and TRBJ1-5; 10 bases are a match to TRBD1. This CDR3 is built from 15 residues. V was pared by 2 bases and J by 4 bases, with 3 bases of the junction left unmatched. From germline, CDR1 is SGDLS and CDR2 YYNGEE. CDR3: CASSVGTGVNQPQHF. CDR3 DNA: TGTGCCAGCAGCGTGGGGACAGGGGTTAATCAGCCCCAGCATTTT.

The rearrangement links TRBV5-1 to TRBJ1-2; D might be TRBD1 (6 bases). The V gene lost 4 bases and the J gene lost 4 bases, with 11 bases spanning the gap. This CDR3 has 13 amino acids. Germline CDR1 SGHRS, CDR2 YFSETQ. The CDR3 loop reads CASSPQGFYGYTF. In nucleotides, the CDR3 is TGCGCCAGCAGCCCCCAGGGGTTCTATGGCTACACCTTC.

The gene calls are TRBV5-4 and TRBJ1-6; perhaps TRBD1 as D (5 bases). From germline, CDR1 is SGHNT and CDR2 YYREEE (reference sequence). This CDR3 contains 15 residues. V gave up 4 bases and J gave up 7 bases, with 15 bases separating them. The CDR3 protein is CASSPPTGVNSPLHF. The CDR3, as DNA: TGTGCCAGCAGCCCACCTACGGGGGTAAATTCACCCCTCCACTTT.

The V and J genes are TRBV6-1 and TRBJ2-7, with TRBD1 matching over 10 bases. CDR3 length: 14 residues. Germline CDR1 is MNHNS and CDR2 is SASEGT. The trim removed 6 bases at V and 2 bases at J, leaving 4 bases unmatched. This CDR3 reads CASRTDRGAYEQYF. The CDR3 region has the DNA TGTGCCAGCAGGACGGACAGGGGGGCCTACGAGCAGTACTTC.

The J gene is TRBJ1-2, the V gene TRBV19; 8 nucleotides line up with TRBD1. This CDR3 comprises 14 residues. V lost 3 bases and J lost 3; bases outside the gene matches: 3. Germline assignment: CDR1 LNHDA and CDR2 SQIVND (reference sequence). CDR3 bases: TGTGCCAGTAGTATTGGGGGACAGGACTATGGCTACACCTTC. This translates into CASSIGGQDYGYTF.

This rearrangement joins TRBV5-5 to TRBJ1-1; 9 bases map to TRBD1. Trimming took 4 bases from V and 3 from J; bases not matched to a gene: 1. The CDR3 totals 13 residues. From germline, CDR1 is SGHKS and CDR2 YYEKEE (reference sequence). The CDR3 region is CASSRQGDTEAFF. Here the CDR3 DNA reads TGTGCCAGCAGCCGACAGGGGGACACTGAAGCTTTCTTT.

This chain links TRBV27 with TRBJ2-1; 7 bases are a match to TRBD2. Germline V gene lookup returns CDR1 MNHEY and CDR2 SMNVEV (reference sequence). J lost 5 bases, V lost 2 bases, and 3 bases had no gene match. The CDR3 has 14 amino acids. CDR3 coding DNA: TGTGCCAGCAGTTTAGGGACTACCCACAATGAGCAGTTCTTC. It is translated as CASSLGTTHNEQFF.

The chain uses TRBV7-2 and TRBJ2-3; unclear D gene. Germline CDR1 SGHTA, CDR2 FQGNSA. This CDR3 has 13 amino acids. Trimming removed 1 base at V and 3 bases at J, with 5 bases between. The chain's CDR3 is CASSLVVTDTQYF. The DNA for the CDR3 is TGTGCCAGCAGCTTAGTCGTAACAGATACGCAGTATTTT.

The chain links TRBV2 to TRBJ2-4, with 9 bases aligning to TRBD1. Germline V gene sequence: CDR1 SNHLY, CDR2 FYNNEI. V lost 6 bases, J lost 3 bases, and 9 bases stayed unmatched. CDR3 length equals 16 residues. This CDR3 reads CASRQGQGLHKNIQYF. Written as DNA, the CDR3 is TGTGCCAGCAGGCAAGGACAGGGGTTGCACAAAAACATTCAGTACTTC. Using reference TRBV2 and TRBJ2-4 for the parts outside the CDR3, the full variable domain is EPEVTQTPSHQVTQMGQEVILRCVPISNHLYFYWYRQILGQKVEFLVSFYNNEISEKSEIFDDQFSVERPDGSNFTLKIRSTKLEDSAMYFCASRQGQGLHKNIQYFGAGTRLSVL.

V is TRBV9 and J is TRBJ1-5; D is unclear. V lost 3 bases and J 6 bases, leaving 13 bases between the germline ends. The CDR3 consists of 14 residues. Germline-derived CDR1 and CDR2 are SGDLS and YYNGEE. The CDR3, as DNA: TGTGCCAGCAGCGCCGGACCCACGGGTCAGCCCCAGCATTTT. This sequence encodes CASSAGPTGQPQHF.